This T cell receptor (beta chain) comes out of a study of cytomegalovirus exposure and HLA in healthy donors. The PCR used 60 Vbeta and 13 Jbeta primers. Assay: immunoSEQ multiplex PCR; the TCRdb copy retains only in-frame clones and omits some. The sample yields about 160,000 clones, approximately 78% seen once. The CDR3 spans 15 residues. The junction had 6 bases not matched to a gene; V was cut back by 7 bases and J by 3 bases. Germline lookup yields CDR1 MNHEY and CDR2 SMNVEV (reference sequence). The V and J genes are TRBV27 and TRBJ2-7, with 13 nucleotides matching TRBD2. The sequenced sample consisted of PBMCs. This receptor was taken from a woman aged 25-40 years in good health and CMV-seropositive. In DNA, the CDR3 is TGTGCCAGCACCGCTAGGACTAGCGGGGGCTACGAGCAGTACTTC. Translation gives CASTARTSGGYEQYF.